Shown below are 6 T cell receptor beta chains from a single sample sequenced in a study of T cells in Graves' hyperthyroidism and ophthalmopathy. TCR beta CDR3 regions were amplified from RNA transcripts. HTBI primers were used for first-round RT-PCR of the TCR CDR3. TCRdb re-called the multiplex PCR reads through MiXCR, storing one row per CDR3 protein. The sample consists of about 260,000 distinct CDR3 sequences, approximately 16% of them appearing once. Source material: blood. The receptors were sampled from a young woman with Graves' ophthalmopathy.

This clonotype was counted many times. The chain recombines TRBV7-6 with TRBJ2-3; either TRBD1 or TRBD2 may fit D (5 bases each). V lost 0 bases, J lost 2 bases, and 18 bases lay in between. CDR1 SGHVS and CDR2 FNYEAQ come from the germline V gene. The CDR3 spans 18 residues. This CDR3 reads CASSLAIAALGPTDTQYF. The CDR3 nucleotides are TGTGCCAGCAGCTTAGCGATCGCGGCTCTGGGACCCACAGATACGCAGTATTTT.

This clonotype was counted ten times or more. This chain uses TRBV28 with TRBJ1-2; D remains unclear. The ends were cut back, 4 bases at V and 4 bases at J, with 10 bases in the middle. This CDR3 has 13 residues. Germline loops: CDR1 MDHEN, CDR2 SYDVKM. The CDR3 is CASSYRGLYGYTF. The CDR3 DNA sequence: TGTGCCAGCAGTTATCGAGGGCTCTATGGCTACACCTTC.

This clonotype was observed many times. V usage is TRBV27 and J usage is TRBJ2-1; the D is unclear. V was trimmed by 5 bases and J by 7 bases, leaving 9 bases between them. This CDR3 has 12 residues. In germline, CDR1 is MNHEY, CDR2 SMNVEV (reference sequence). The CDR3 is CASSAGANEQFF. In DNA, the CDR3 is TGTGCCAGCAGTGCCGGCGCTAATGAGCAGTTCTTC.

The V call is TRBV3-1, the J call TRBJ2-3; 9 bases line up with TRBD1. CDR3 length: 15 residues. In germline, CDR1 is LGHDT, CDR2 YNNKEL (reference sequence). V trimming: 4 bases; J trimming: 3 bases; junction bases outside the gene matches: 5. The DNA for the CDR3 is TGTGCCAGCAGCCCTTGGACAGGGGTTACAGATACGCAGTATTTT. Amino acid sequence: CASSPWTGVTDTQYF.

This clonotype has a count of ten or more. This chain uses TRBV6-1 with TRBJ2-2; 10 nucleotides line up with TRBD1. Germline V gene sequence: CDR1 MNHNS, CDR2 SASEGT. The CDR3 sequence is 14 residues long. Losses at the gene ends were 8 bases for V and 5 bases for J; bases not matched to a gene: 5. The CDR3 protein is CASRGQGRTGELFF. In DNA, the CDR3 is TGTGCCAGCCGGGGACAGGGGAGAACCGGGGAGCTGTTTTTT.

Many counts were recorded for this clonotype. This chain links TRBV6-6 with TRBJ1-2, with D tentatively TRBD1 (5 bases). Per germline, CDR1 MNHNY and CDR2 SVGAGI (reference sequence). Trimming cost V 0 bases and J 8 bases, with 10 bases left between them. The CDR3 is made up of 13 amino acids. The CDR3 DNA follows: TGTGCCAGCAGTTACTCTGGGACGGTGGGCTACACCTTC. Translation gives CASSYSGTVGYTF.